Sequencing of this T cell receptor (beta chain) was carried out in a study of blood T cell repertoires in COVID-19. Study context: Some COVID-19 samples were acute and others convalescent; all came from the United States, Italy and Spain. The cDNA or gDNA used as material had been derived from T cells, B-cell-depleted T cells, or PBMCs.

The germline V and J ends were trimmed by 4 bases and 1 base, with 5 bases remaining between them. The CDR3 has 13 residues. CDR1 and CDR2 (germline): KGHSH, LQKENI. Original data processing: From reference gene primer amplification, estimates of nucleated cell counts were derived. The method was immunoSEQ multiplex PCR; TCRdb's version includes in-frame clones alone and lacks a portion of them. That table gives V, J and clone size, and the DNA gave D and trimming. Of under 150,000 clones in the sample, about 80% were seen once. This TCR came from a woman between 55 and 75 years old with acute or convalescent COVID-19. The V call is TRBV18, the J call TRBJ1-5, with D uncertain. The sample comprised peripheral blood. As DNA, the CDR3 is TGTGCCAGCTCACGGGAGAGCAATCAGCCCCAGCATTTT. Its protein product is CASSRESNQPQHF.